This T cell receptor (beta chain) was obtained from a study of CXCR3-negative and CXCR3-positive naive CD8 T cells. The CDR3 runs 16 residues. The V gene's germline CDR1 is MGHRA and CDR2 YSYEKL. The method, 5' RACE with UMI labels, was used to prepare the TRB cDNA libraries. Reanalyzing the 5' RACE reads, TCRdb keeps one entry per CDR3 protein, without DNA. Seen in this sample are under 30,000 distinct CDR3 sequences; the ten most common clones hold roughly 10%. This clonotype was obtained from a human donor in good health. Some clones in this sample may be carry-over from other donors' samples. This chain links TRBV4-1 with TRBJ2-5; with no DNA, the TCRdb D assignment of TRBD2 cannot be verified. Sequencing used memory CD8+ T cells from blood. CDR3 loop: CASSQPSGRSKETQYF.